This TCR beta chain was identified during a study of OX40 agonist ivuxolimab in advanced cancers. Across the study: Patients enrolled in dose escalation were diagnosed with hepatocellular carcinoma, melanoma, renal cell or head and neck cancer. Whole-study findings and limits: Expanded peripheral T cells had an undetermined antigen specificity. CD8+ T cells (on average) carried more expanded clones than CD4+ T cells.

The CDR3 sequence is 13 residues long. The V gene's germline CDR1 is SEHNR and CDR2 FQNEAQ (reference sequence). Trimming cost V 3 bases and J 1 base, with 6 bases left between them. This clone was detected once. Its antigen is as yet unknown. TCRdb keeps only in-frame clones here, not all; method: immunoSEQ multiplex PCR. The sample has some 86,000 clones; 90% are singletons. This clonotype was sampled from an adult with an advanced solid tumor such as melanoma, head and neck, liver or kidney cancer. The genes are TRBV7-9 and TRBJ1-1; D perhaps matches TRBD1 (5 bases). The sequencing here drew on CD4+ or CD8+ T cells sorted from blood, taken in a trial of the OX40 agonist ivuxolimab. The DNA of the CDR3 is TGTGCCAGCAGCTTGCAGGGGAACACTGAAGCTTTCTTT. It is translated as CASSLQGNTEAFF.